The 8 T cell receptor beta chains below were found in one sample sequenced in a study of beta chain features in type 1 diabetes (dated by TCRdb to 2016 to 2018). For these TCRs, the target antigens are not known. Libraries were prepared through the immunoSEQ multiplex PCR assay. The High Capacity cDNA Reverse Transcription Kit was used to reverse transcribe all of the isolated RNA, meaning that expressed TCRB transcripts were what got sequenced. Drawn from immuneACCESS, this table holds only the in-frame rearrangements with V and J called that TCRdb kept. Clones are partly lost; checked studies trace under half to an unresolved V gene and leave the rest unexplained. Within this sample are 300,000 to 400,000 clones, with 9.5% to 10% of them counted one time only. The top ten clones comprise about 0.6% of the sample. Beyond this particular receptor, the publication reports: A moderate but significant shortening of TCRB CDR3 length was observed in type 1 diabetes patients in all four CD4+ subsets.

The sequenced sample was central memory CD4+ T cells from blood. Every receptor here comes from a man under 40 with type 1 diabetes.

CDR3 residues: CASRQPGPYTGELFF. The CDR3, as DNA: TGTGCCAGCAGACAACCGGGACCGTACACCGGGGAGCTGTTTTTT. V is TRBV6-5 and J is TRBJ2-2, with D possibly called TRBD1 or TRBD2 (5 bases each). The germline CDR1 and CDR2 sequences are MNHEY and SVGAGI. There are 15 residues in the CDR3. V dropped 6 bases and J dropped 3 bases, with 14 bases sitting between them.

A few counts support this clone. The V call is TRBV6-6, the J call TRBJ2-2; D possibly uses TRBD1 or TRBD2 (5 bases each). Per the germline V gene, CDR1 is MNHNY and CDR2 is SVGAGI (reference sequence). The CDR3 is made up of 11 amino acids. The V gene lost 6 bases and the J gene lost 12 bases, with 11 bases spanning the gap. CDR3 region: CASSPGTKLFF. CDR3 nucleotides: TGTGCCAGCAGCCCCGGGACCAAGCTGTTTTTT.

The chain joins TRBV11-2 to TRBJ2-7, with a weak D call TRBD2 (5 bases). V lost 8 bases and J 3 bases, leaving 20 bases between the germline ends. Per the germline V gene, CDR1 is SGHAT and CDR2 is FQNNGV. The CDR3 has 15 amino acids. DNA for the CDR3: TGTGCCAGCTCACGTTCCGGGGTCTCGTTCTACGAGCAGTACTTC. Translated, it gives CASSRSGVSFYEQYF.

This chain uses TRBV6-5 with TRBJ1-1; D perhaps matches TRBD1 (5 bases). Trimming pared 3 bases from V and 7 bases from J, leaving 9 bases between. Germline V gene data show CDR1 as MNHEY and CDR2 as SVGAGI. CDR3 length equals 12 residues. In DNA, the CDR3 is TGTGCCAGCAGTTATTCAGGGCGTGAAGCTTTCTTT. This encodes CASSYSGREAFF.

This clone was seen a handful of times. The V and J genes are TRBV5-4 and TRBJ2-2; weak D call: TRBD1 (5 bases). The V gene's germline CDR1 is SGHNT and CDR2 YYREEE (reference sequence). The CDR3 contains 14 residues. V lost 0 bases and J lost 3, with 6 bases in between. The CDR3 DNA reads as TGTGCCAGCAGCTTGGCGACAGACACCGGGGAGCTGTTTTTT. Its translation: CASSLATDTGELFF.

The genes are TRBV5-1 and TRBJ1-1, with 9 bases matching TRBD1. CDR1 and CDR2 (germline): SGHRS, YFSETQ. V dropped 4 bases and J dropped 3; count of bases not matched to a gene: 4. The CDR3 runs 14 residues. The CDR3: CASSRTGGDTEAFF. DNA of the CDR3: TGCGCCAGCAGCCGCACAGGGGGCGACACTGAAGCTTTCTTT.

This clone showed up just a few times. The V call is TRBV28, the J call TRBJ2-7; 10 bases align to TRBD2. The ends lost 5 bases at V and 3 bases at J; junction bases unmatched: 7. Germline CDR1 and CDR2: MDHEN and SYDVKM. The CDR3 consists of 15 residues. CDR3 region: CASSIGTSDYYEQYF. In DNA, the CDR3 is TGTGCCAGCAGTATCGGGACTAGCGACTACTACGAGCAGTACTTC.

The chain recombines TRBV30 with TRBJ1-5, with 8 bases fitting TRBD1. V trimming: 5 bases; J trimming: 3 bases; junction bases outside the gene matches: 9. There are 15 residues in the CDR3. CDR1 and CDR2 from the germline V gene are GTSNPN and SVGIG (reference sequence). In nucleotides, the CDR3 is TGTGCCTGGTCCGTGATGGGACAGGTCAATCAGCCCCAGCATTTT. Its translation: CAWSVMGQVNQPQHF.